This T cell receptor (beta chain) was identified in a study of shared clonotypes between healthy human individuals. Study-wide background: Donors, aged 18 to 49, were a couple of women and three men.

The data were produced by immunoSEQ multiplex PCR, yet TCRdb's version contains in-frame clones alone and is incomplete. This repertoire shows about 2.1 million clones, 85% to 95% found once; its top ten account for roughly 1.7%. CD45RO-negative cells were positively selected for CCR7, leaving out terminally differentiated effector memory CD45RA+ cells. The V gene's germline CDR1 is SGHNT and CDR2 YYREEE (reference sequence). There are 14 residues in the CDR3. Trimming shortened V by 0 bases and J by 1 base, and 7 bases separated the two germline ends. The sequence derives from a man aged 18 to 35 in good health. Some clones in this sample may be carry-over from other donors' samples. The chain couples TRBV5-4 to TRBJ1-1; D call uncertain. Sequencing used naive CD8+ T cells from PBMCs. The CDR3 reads CASSLEYENTEAFF. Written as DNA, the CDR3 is TGTGCCAGCAGCTTGGAGTACGAGAACACTGAAGCTTTCTTT. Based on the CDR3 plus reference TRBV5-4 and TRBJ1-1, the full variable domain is ETGVTQSPTHLIKTRGQQVTLRCSSQSGHNTVSWYQQALGQGPQFIFQYYREEENGRGNFPPRFSGLQFPNYSSELNVNALELDDSALYLCASSLEYENTEAFFGQGTRLTVV.